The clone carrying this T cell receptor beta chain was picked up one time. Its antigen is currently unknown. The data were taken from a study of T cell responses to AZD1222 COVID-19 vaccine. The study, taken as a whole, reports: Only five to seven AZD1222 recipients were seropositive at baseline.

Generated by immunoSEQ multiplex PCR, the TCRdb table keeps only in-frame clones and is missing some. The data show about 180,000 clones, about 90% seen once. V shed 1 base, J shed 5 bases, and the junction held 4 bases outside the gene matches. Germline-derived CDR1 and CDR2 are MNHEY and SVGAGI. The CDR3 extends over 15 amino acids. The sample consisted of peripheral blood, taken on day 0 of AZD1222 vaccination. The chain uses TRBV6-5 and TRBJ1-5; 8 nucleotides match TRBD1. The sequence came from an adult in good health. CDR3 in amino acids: CASSYYGQGDQPQHF. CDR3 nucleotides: TGTGCCAGCAGTTACTACGGACAGGGCGATCAGCCCCAGCATTTT.